Listed below are T cell receptor beta chains from one sample, sequenced in a study of T cells in Graves' hyperthyroidism and ophthalmopathy. Via MiXCR, TCRdb re-called the multiplex PCR reads, giving one row per CDR3 protein. The sample has approximately 370,000 distinct CDR3 sequences, about 18% seen once. Sequenced material: blood. The receptors shown here come from a woman aged 25 to 39 with Graves' hyperthyroidism that later progressed to Graves' ophthalmopathy. Both conserved end residues are trimmed from each CDR3.

j_call: TRBJ2-7; v_call: TRBV7-2; cdr3_aa: ASSPGLAGTYEQY
j_call: TRBJ2-5; v_call: TRBV7-9; cdr3_aa: ASSPACPGPGETQY
j_call: TRBJ1-1; v_call: TRBV5-6; cdr3_aa: ASSPPRDKNTEAF
j_call: TRBJ1-1; v_call: TRBV5-4; cdr3_aa: ASSVGTGREAF
j_call: TRBJ1-1; v_call: TRBV7-9; cdr3_aa: ASSSPSGGPDTEAF
j_call: TRBJ2-2; v_call: TRBV28; cdr3_aa: ASSEGAGGSTGELF
j_call: TRBJ2-5; v_call: TRBV6-1; cdr3_aa: ASSGDSETQETQY
j_call: TRBJ1-2; v_call: TRBV29-1; cdr3_aa: SVPGNSGYT
j_call: TRBJ2-7; v_call: TRBV20-1; cdr3_aa: SARDEDTLQEQY
j_call: TRBJ1-5; v_call: TRBV27; cdr3_aa: ASSPLRGTGGSNQPQH
j_call: TRBJ2-7; v_call: TRBV19; cdr3_aa: ASSMRWGDRGIGSEQY
j_call: TRBJ2-7; v_call: TRBV12-3/TRBV12-4; cdr3_aa: ASSPASGGPILYEQY
j_call: TRBJ2-7; v_call: TRBV27; cdr3_aa: ASSLNREESYEQY
j_call: TRBJ1-2; v_call: TRBV6-9; cdr3_aa: ASSELGQNYGYT
j_call: TRBJ2-7; v_call: TRBV29-1; cdr3_aa: SAEAGGAYEQY
j_call: TRBJ2-7; v_call: TRBV14; cdr3_aa: ASSQEGYSYEQY
j_call: TRBJ2-3; v_call: TRBV12-3/TRBV12-4; cdr3_aa: ASSFQGASADTQY
j_call: TRBJ1-2; v_call: TRBV28; cdr3_aa: ASRTGRRTYGYT
j_call: TRBJ1-2; v_call: TRBV20-1; cdr3_aa: SARWTGAHYGYT
j_call: TRBJ1-1; v_call: TRBV12-3/TRBV12-4; cdr3_aa: ASSLGRNTGAF
j_call: TRBJ2-5; v_call: TRBV24-1; cdr3_aa: ATSDFVTEGQGSETQY
j_call: TRBJ1-3; v_call: TRBV2; cdr3_aa: ASSEATGPISGNTIY
j_call: TRBJ2-5; v_call: TRBV27; cdr3_aa: ASSFKGRQGETQY
j_call: TRBJ2-5; v_call: TRBV5-6; cdr3_aa: ASSLRNGETQY
j_call: TRBJ2-7; v_call: TRBV12-3/TRBV12-4; cdr3_aa: ASSGFDEQY
j_call: TRBJ1-2; v_call: TRBV27; cdr3_aa: ASSLFAGKGYT
j_call: TRBJ2-7; v_call: TRBV28; cdr3_aa: ASSRTSGFLGEQY
j_call: TRBJ1-2; v_call: TRBV7-9; cdr3_aa: ASSPGPDRVKGYT
j_call: TRBJ1-5; v_call: TRBV7-8; cdr3_aa: ASSRDNFFQPQH
j_call: TRBJ2-7; v_call: TRBV4-1; cdr3_aa: ASSRALAGGGTYEQY
j_call: TRBJ2-2; v_call: TRBV7-2; cdr3_aa: ASSLITFTGELF
j_call: TRBJ1-1; v_call: TRBV30; cdr3_aa: AWSVSGGNTEAF
j_call: TRBJ1-5; v_call: TRBV19; cdr3_aa: ASRGQRDSNQPQH
j_call: TRBJ2-5; v_call: TRBV5-1; cdr3_aa: ASSFAGPEETQY
j_call: TRBJ1-2; v_call: TRBV6-1; cdr3_aa: ATRIGGSPLGYT
j_call: TRBJ2-2; v_call: TRBV5-1; cdr3_aa: ASSLSLQVGPNTGELF
j_call: TRBJ1-2; v_call: TRBV30; cdr3_aa: AWSSYVNGYT
j_call: TRBJ2-5; v_call: TRBV7-8; cdr3_aa: ASSSEPGDRGQETQY
j_call: TRBJ1-5; v_call: TRBV7-9; cdr3_aa: ASSQSDGGYQPQH
j_call: TRBJ2-5; v_call: TRBV24-1; cdr3_aa: ATGGVSGGRQETQY
j_call: TRBJ2-5; v_call: TRBV6-1; cdr3_aa: AIRTSGKQETQY
j_call: TRBJ2-7; v_call: TRBV10-3; cdr3_aa: AISESRDSLSEQY